This TCR beta chain was sequenced for a study of robustness of blood B and T cell sequencing. Whole-study findings and limits: Combining 3 or 4 tubes (about 26-40 ml blood) nearly saturated top 10,000 coverage. About 94% of top 10,000 TCRbeta clonotypes appeared in replicate libraries.

This clonotype has only a few counts. What it binds is not known. CDR1 is DFQATT and CDR2 is SNEGSKA in the germline V gene (reference sequence). CDR3 length: 13 amino acids. Trimming shortened V by 4 bases and J by 4 bases, and 10 bases separated the two germline ends. Instead of genomic DNA, mRNA was used to measure TCR beta repertoires. No cell sorting was done; RNA was extracted from buffy coat leukocytes. A 5' template-switch oligo added a universal priming site during cDNA synthesis. Each cDNA molecule was tagged by a 12-nucleotide random UMI. Via MiXCR, TCRdb re-called the PCR reads, giving one row per CDR3 protein. The table records 3,000 to 4,000 distinct CDR3 sequences, over 50% of them present only once.

The gene calls are TRBV20-1 and TRBJ2-2; D gene uncertain. Sequenced input: peripheral blood. This TCR derives from a human donor in good health. CDR3 sequence (DNA): TGCAGTGCTACGACCCACAGCACCGGGGAGCTGTTTTTT. Protein product: CSATTHSTGELFF.